This T cell receptor beta chain was recorded in a study of cytomegalovirus exposure and HLA in healthy donors. Whole-study results and caveats: Under in vitro conditions, three CMV-associated chains were confirmed as specific for CMV antigens. The study designated fewer than 200 TCR beta chains cytomegalovirus-associated.

About this clone itself: Its antigen is not identified.

Trimming took 6 bases from V and 3 from J; bases not matched to a gene: 20. CDR3 length: 19 amino acids. The germline CDR1 and CDR2 sequences are SGHAT and FQNNGV. Here immunoSEQ multiplex PCR was the method, and the copy in TCRdb shows in-frame clones only, minus some. The table has 150,000 to 200,000 clones, around 80% seen once. The chain employs TRBV11-2 and TRBJ2-1, with 7 bases aligning to TRBD2. Input material: PBMCs. This clonotype was obtained from a woman aged 25 to 45 in good health and CMV-seronegative. CDR3 region: CASRTLRPGRPRNYNEQFF. CDR3 coding DNA: TGTGCCAGCAGGACTCTTCGCCCCGGGAGGCCCAGGAACTACAATGAGCAGTTCTTC.